Listed below are T cell receptor beta chains from one sample, sequenced in a study of T cell repertoires in cytomegalovirus infection. These receptors' targets are unknown. In TCRdb, the reads were re-called with MiXCR into one record per CDR3 protein. The repertoire has about 130,000 distinct CDR3 sequences, about 31% of them found once; the top ten carry roughly 51%. This specimen was CD8+ T cells from cultured PBMCs, taken from culture after CMV antigen stimulation. These receptors were collected from a human donor in good health (CMV status not recorded). Some clones in this sample may be carry-over from other donors' samples. CDR3s include the opening cysteine and the closing phenylalanine or tryptophan. The D gene is left open where the match is weak. Only part of the rows carry a size: once, few, many, or a class if the clone is expanded.

>TRBV20-1|-|-|TRBJ1-2
TGCAGTACTCCCGTCCAGGCCCCGTTCTATGGCTACACCTTC
CSTPVQAPFYGYTF
>TRBV7-4|-|-|TRBJ1-2
TGTGCCAGCAGCTCGGGCGAGGAGGGCTACACCTTC
CASSSGEEGYTF
>TRBV29-1|-|TRBD2|TRBJ2-1
TGCAGCGTTGCCGGGACTAGCGGGGGTAATGAGCAGTTCTTC
CSVAGTSGGNEQFF
>TRBV7-2|many|-|TRBJ2-7
TGTGCCAGCAGCTTGTTCAGGTTGGACTCCTACGAGCAGTACTTC
CASSLFRLDSYEQYF
>TRBV6-1|-|TRBD1|TRBJ2-7
TGTGCCAGCAGTAGGACAGGGGGTGACTACGAGCAGTACTTC
CASSRTGGDYEQYF
>TRBV24-1|many|TRBD1|TRBJ2-7
TGTGCCACCAGTGATTTGCGGACAGGGGAACACGAGCAGTACTTC
CATSDLRTGEHEQYF
>TRBV19|-|-|TRBJ2-5
TGTGCCAGTAGTACTCTGGGGGAAGAGACCCAGTACTTC
CASSTLGEETQYF
>TRBV5-1|-|-|TRBJ1-1
TGCGCCAGCAGCTCCTCCGGGACAGAAGCTTTCTTT
CASSSSGTEAFF
>TRBV11-2|-|TRBD2|TRBJ2-1
TGTGCCAGCAGCTGGGGGGGGGGGAGCTCCTACAATGAGCAGTTCTTC
CASSWGGGSSYNEQFF
>TRBV7-8|many|-|TRBJ1-2
TGTGCCAGCAGCCCCCCGGGTAACAGGGTAAATTATGGCTACACCTTC
CASSPPGNRVNYGYTF
>TRBV27|many|-|TRBJ1-6
TGTGCCAGCAGTTTACCGGGCTCTTCACCCCTCCACTTT
CASSLPGSSPLHF
>TRBV12-3/TRBV12-4|few|TRBD1|TRBJ1-6
TGTGCCAGCAGTTCCCAGACAGGGTGGGGTGATTCACCCCTCCACTTT
CASSSQTGWGDSPLHF
>TRBV12-3/TRBV12-4|few|TRBD2|TRBJ2-7
TGTGCCAGCAGCCTAGGGAATCAGACTAGCGCTTCCTACGAGCAGTACTTC
CASSLGNQTSASYEQYF
>TRBV6-6|few|TRBD1|TRBJ2-3
TGTGCCAGCAGTCGGACAGGGGGTGCAGATACGCAGTATTTT
CASSRTGGADTQYF
>TRBV3-1|-|TRBD2|TRBJ2-7
TGTGCCAGCAGCCCGGGAGGCGGCGCATACGAGCAGTACTTC
CASSPGGGAYEQYF
>TRBV11-2|-|-|TRBJ1-3
TGTGCCAGCAGCTTCCCCTTCGGGACCCCTGGAAACACCAGATATTTT
CASSFPFGTPGNTRYF
>TRBV6-2/TRBV6-3|-|TRBD2|TRBJ2-1
TGTGCCAGCAACAGCGGGGGGGCCTACAATGAGCAGTTCTTC
CASNSGGAYNEQFF
>TRBV7-9|-|TRBD2|TRBJ2-1
TGTGCCAGCAGCTTAGGAGCGGGATTCTACAATGAGCAGTTCTTC
CASSLGAGFYNEQFF
>TRBV4-1|-|-|TRBJ2-1
TGCGCCAGCAGCCAAGTTTCCCAAATTTACAATGAGCAGTTCTTC
CASSQVSQIYNEQFF
>TRBV7-9|-|-|TRBJ2-7
TGTGCCAGCAGCCCGCTGGCCTCCAACGAGCAGTACTTC
CASSPLASNEQYF
>TRBV7-1|-|-|TRBJ2-3
TGTGCCAGCACCCCATACCTAAGCACAGATACGCAGTATTTT
CASTPYLSTDTQYF
>TRBV19|-|-|TRBJ1-5
TGTGCCAGTAGTATCCAGGATAGCAATCAGCCCCAGCATTTT
CASSIQDSNQPQHF
>TRBV7-6|many|TRBD2|TRBJ2-1
TGTGCCAGCAGCTTAGAAGGCGGGGGACCCTACAATGAGCAGTTCTTC
CASSLEGGGPYNEQFF
>TRBV4-1|many|-|TRBJ1-1
TGCGCCAGCAGCCAAGGACCGCCTATGGGAGCTTTCTTT
CASSQGPPMGAFF